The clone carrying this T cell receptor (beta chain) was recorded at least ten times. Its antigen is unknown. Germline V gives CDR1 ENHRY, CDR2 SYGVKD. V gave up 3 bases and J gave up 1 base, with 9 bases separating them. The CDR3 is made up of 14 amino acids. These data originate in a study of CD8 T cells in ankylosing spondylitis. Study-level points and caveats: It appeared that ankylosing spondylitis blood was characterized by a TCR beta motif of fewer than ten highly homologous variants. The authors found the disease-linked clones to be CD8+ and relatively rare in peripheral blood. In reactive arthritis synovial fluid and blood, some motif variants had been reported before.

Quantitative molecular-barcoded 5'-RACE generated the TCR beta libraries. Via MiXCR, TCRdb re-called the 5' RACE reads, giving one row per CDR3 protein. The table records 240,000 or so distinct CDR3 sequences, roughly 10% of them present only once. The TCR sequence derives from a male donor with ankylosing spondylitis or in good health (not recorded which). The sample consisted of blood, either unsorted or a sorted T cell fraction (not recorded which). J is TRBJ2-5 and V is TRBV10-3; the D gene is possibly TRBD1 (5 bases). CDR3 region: CAISDRTGQETQYF. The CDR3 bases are TGTGCCATCAGTGACAGAACAGGCCAAGAGACCCAGTACTTC.